This T cell receptor (beta chain) was identified in a study of blood T cell repertoires in COVID-19. Clones were sequenced by immunoSEQ multiplex PCR, and TCRdb holds only the in-frame ones, with some missing. The sample gives about 190,000 clones, roughly 80% of which show up once; more than 2.5% is in the top ten. Germline V lookup: CDR1 SGHTA, CDR2 FQGTGA. This CDR3 is built from 15 residues. V was pared by 5 bases and J by 4 bases, with 17 bases between. The chain is built from TRBV7-3 and TRBJ1-2, with D possibly being TRBD1 (5 bases). This receptor was identified in a woman aged 30 to 39 who had recovered from COVID-19. The sequencing input was PBMCs or T cells enriched from blood (not recorded which). The CDR3 DNA is TGTGCCAGCAGCAAGGGTCGGGGGAGACTCTATGGCTACACCTTC. This gives the protein CASSKGRGRLYGYTF.